This T cell receptor beta chain stems from a study of identical twins. Study observations and caveats: Weaker excess twin sharing was seen among beta out-of-frame sequences.

In every case, the donor was a healthy Caucasian. Template switching, a step in the protocol, added a universal primer site, and cDNA carried unique molecular identifiers. TCRdb independently ran MiXCR on the 5' RACE reads; one entry per CDR3 protein. This repertoire shows some 1,600,000 distinct CDR3 sequences, less than 35% found once; its top ten account for approximately 0.29%. The length of the CDR3 is 16 residues. V was trimmed by 0 bases and J by 9 bases, leaving 18 bases between them. CDR1 and CDR2 (germline): ENHRY, SYGVKD. This clonotype has at least ten counts. As yet, its antigen is unknown.

The rearrangement links TRBV10-3 to TRBJ2-1, with D possibly matching TRBD1 (6 bases). Sample: cord blood. The clonotype comes from a newborn girl in good health. The DNA of the CDR3 is TGTGCCATCAGTGAGTCGGGGACAACTGGCTCCGGTGAGCAGTTCTTC. It specifies CAISESGTTGSGEQFF.